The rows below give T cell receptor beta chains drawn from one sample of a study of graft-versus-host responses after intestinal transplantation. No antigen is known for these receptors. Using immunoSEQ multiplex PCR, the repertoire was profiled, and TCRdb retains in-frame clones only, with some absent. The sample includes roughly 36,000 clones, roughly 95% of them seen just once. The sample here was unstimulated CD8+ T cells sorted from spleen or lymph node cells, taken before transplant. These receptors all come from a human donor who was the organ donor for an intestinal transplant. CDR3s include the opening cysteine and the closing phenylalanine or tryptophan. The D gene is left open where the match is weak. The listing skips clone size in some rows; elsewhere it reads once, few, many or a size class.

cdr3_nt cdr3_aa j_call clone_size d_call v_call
TGTGCCAGCAGCTACGGACCGTCCTACGAGCAGTACTTC CASSYGPSYEQYF TRBJ2-7 NA NA TRBV7-2
TGTGCCAGCAGTATCCTAGCGGGGGGAACCTACTACGAGCAGTACTTC CASSILAGGTYYEQYF TRBJ2-7 few TRBD2 TRBV27
TGCGCCAGCAGCCAATCGGGGGGTGATTCACCCCTCCACTTT CASSQSGGDSPLHF TRBJ1-6 NA NA TRBV4-1
TGTGCCAGCAGTCCTAGCACCGGGTCCTATAATTCACCCCTCCACTTT CASSPSTGSYNSPLHF TRBJ1-6 NA NA TRBV27
TGTGCCAGCAGACCCTCGGGGACGGGGGAGACCCAGTACTTC CASRPSGTGETQYF TRBJ2-5 NA NA TRBV25-1
TGCGGTAGCGGCGTTGGCTACGAGCAGTACTTC CGSGVGYEQYF TRBJ2-7 NA NA TRBV20-1
TGTGCCAGCAGCTTGGTTTACGGTAACTACGAGCAGTACTTC CASSLVYGNYEQYF TRBJ2-7 NA NA TRBV5-6
TGTGCCAGCAGCCCAAGTAGGACAGGGCCCAACACTGAAGCTTTCTTT CASSPSRTGPNTEAFF TRBJ1-1 NA TRBD1 TRBV11-3
TGTGCCAGCCACAGGGCCGGGTATGGCTACACCTTC CASHRAGYGYTF TRBJ1-2 NA NA TRBV27
TGTGCCAGCAGCTATACAGGGGGATCTTACGAGCAGTACTTC CASSYTGGSYEQYF TRBJ2-7 NA TRBD1 TRBV11-2
TGTGCCTGGAGTGCCAGACCATCACAGGGTCCCGGGGCCAACGTCCTGACTTTC CAWSARPSQGPGANVLTF TRBJ2-6 NA NA TRBV30
TGTGCCAGTACACTCGTCCTGGGAATGGAGACCCAGTACTTC CASTLVLGMETQYF TRBJ2-5 NA NA TRBV19
TGCAGCGTTGTTGAGGGTGGCAATCAGCCCCAGCATTTT CSVVEGGNQPQHF TRBJ1-5 once NA TRBV29-1
TGTGCCAGCAGTTTATCCGTGACTAGCGACTACAATGAGCAGTTCTTC CASSLSVTSDYNEQFF TRBJ2-1 NA TRBD2 TRBV27
TGCGCCAGCAGCCAAGAAGGGCGGGGGCAAGAGACCCAGTACTTC CASSQEGRGQETQYF TRBJ2-5 NA TRBD2 TRBV4-1
TGTGCCAGCAGCGTAGAAGGGGGGGGGACAGGCCTCTACGAGCAGTACTTC CASSVEGGGTGLYEQYF TRBJ2-7 NA NA TRBV9
TGTGCCAGCAGAACCGGACAGGGTAAAACTGAAGCTTTCTTT CASRTGQGKTEAFF TRBJ1-1 NA TRBD1 TRBV6-6
TGTGCCAGCAGTTACTCTCGGACGGAAATGAACACTGAAGCTTTCTTT CASSYSRTEMNTEAFF TRBJ1-1 NA NA TRBV6-5
TGCGCCAGCAGCCACCCAGGGGAGACTGCTGGCTACACCTTC CASSHPGETAGYTF TRBJ1-2 NA NA TRBV4-1
TGCAGCGTTGTTGGTGGGGGGACCTACGAGCAGTACTTC CSVVGGGTYEQYF TRBJ2-7 once NA TRBV29-1
TGCGCCAGCAGCCAAGATCTTGGGTTGGCCTATGGCTACACCTTC CASSQDLGLAYGYTF TRBJ1-2 NA NA TRBV4-3
TGTGCCAGCAGTTTAAGTCAAGTGAACACTGAAGCTTTCTTT CASSLSQVNTEAFF TRBJ1-1 NA NA TRBV27
TGTGCCAGCAGTTACTCGTCACAGGGAGCCCGCTACACCTTC CASSYSSQGARYTF TRBJ1-2 NA NA TRBV6-6
TGTGCCAGCAGGACAGGGTCAGAGTATTACGAGCAGTACTTC CASRTGSEYYEQYF TRBJ2-7 NA TRBD1 TRBV27